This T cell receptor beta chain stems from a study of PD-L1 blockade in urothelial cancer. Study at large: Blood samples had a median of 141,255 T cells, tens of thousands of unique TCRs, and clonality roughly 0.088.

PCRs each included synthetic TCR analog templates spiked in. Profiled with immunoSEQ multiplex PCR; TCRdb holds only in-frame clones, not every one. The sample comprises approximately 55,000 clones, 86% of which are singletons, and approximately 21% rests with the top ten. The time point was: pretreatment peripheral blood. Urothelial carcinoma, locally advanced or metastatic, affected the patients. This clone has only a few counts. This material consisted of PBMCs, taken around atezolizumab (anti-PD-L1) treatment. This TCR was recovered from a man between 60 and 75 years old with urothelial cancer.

The CDR3 region is CASSVGTGYEKLFF. CDR3 sequence (DNA): TGTGCCAGCAGCGTAGGAACAGGGTATGAAAAACTGTTTTTT. The gene calls are TRBV9 and TRBJ1-4, with D possibly being TRBD1 (6 bases). From germline, CDR1 is SGDLS and CDR2 YYNGEE. CDR3 length: 14 amino acids. The V gene lost 0 bases and the J gene lost 6 bases, with 9 bases spanning the gap.